The 10 T cell receptor beta chains below come from one sample, sequenced in a study of blood T cell repertoires in COVID-19. TCRdb's table, derived via immunoSEQ multiplex PCR, lists solely in-frame clones and lacks some. Seen here are some 95,000 clones, 75% to 95% observed once, and the top ten hold about 2.3%. The specimen sequenced was peripheral blood. The receptors were gathered from a human donor with active COVID-19. The donor label of this sample is uncertain.

With regard to this clone: The sample has other DNA sequences that encode this CDR3 too. The chain links TRBV9 to TRBJ2-1; 10 nucleotides agree with TRBD2. After removal of 0 bases from V and 2 bases from J, the junction contained 2 bases not matched to a gene. From germline, CDR1 is SGDLS and CDR2 YYNGEE. The CDR3 has 16 amino acids. The DNA of the CDR3 is TGTGCCAGCAGCGTAGTTAGCGGGGGGACCTACAATGAGCAGTTCTTC. Translating it yields CASSVVSGGTYNEQFF.

V gene TRBV7-9 combines with J gene TRBJ2-1; TRBD2 matches 13 bases. Germline CDR1 reads SEHNR; CDR2 reads FQNEAQ (reference sequence). The CDR3 contains 18 residues. Trimming took 5 bases from V and 8 from J; bases not matched to a gene: 15. Here the CDR3 DNA reads TGTGCCAGCAGCCCAAACCTGGGGAGGACTAGCGGGGGACATGAGCAGTTCTTC. Encoded protein: CASSPNLGRTSGGHEQFF.

This chain links TRBV15 with TRBJ2-7, with a weak D call TRBD2 (5 bases). Germline V lookup: CDR1 LNHNV, CDR2 YYDKDF (reference sequence). V lost 0 bases to trimming and J lost 6 bases, with 12 bases between them. The CDR3 is 14 residues long. The CDR3 nucleotides are TGTGCCACCAGCAGAGACCGTTCCGGAGGCGAGCAGTACTTC. The encoded protein is CATSRDRSGGEQYF.

The rearrangement links TRBV2 to TRBJ1-4; the D gene is possibly TRBD1 (6 bases). The CDR3 runs 13 residues. Trimming stripped 9 bases from V and 5 bases from J, with 13 bases between. Germline V lookup: CDR1 SNHLY, CDR2 FYNNEI. The chain's CDR3 is CARHDRKNEKLFF. The CDR3 DNA sequence: TGTGCCAGACATGACAGGAAAAATGAAAAACTGTTTTTT.

V gene TRBV27 combines with J gene TRBJ2-7; TRBD1 aligns across 9 bases. The V segment lost 4 bases and the J segment 2 bases; nucleotides outside the gene matches: 6. This CDR3 has 15 amino acids. From germline, CDR1 is MNHEY and CDR2 SMNVEV (reference sequence). CDR3 loop: CASSSKTGGPYEQYF. The DNA for the CDR3 is TGTGCCAGCAGTTCCAAAACAGGGGGCCCCTACGAGCAGTACTTC.

The sample holds a few counts of this clone. The genes are TRBV6-5 and TRBJ2-3; the D gene is possibly TRBD1 (5 bases). Germline V gives CDR1 MNHEY, CDR2 SVGAGI. CDR3 length: 14 residues. V was trimmed by 5 bases and J by 6 bases, leaving 15 bases between them. Written as DNA, the CDR3 is TGTGCCAGCAGTCTACAGGCCCTGGAGGATACGCAGTATTTT. It yields the protein CASSLQALEDTQYF.

The V call is TRBV14, the J call TRBJ2-7; 7 nucleotides line up with TRBD1. The CDR3 is 15 amino acids. Germline assignment: CDR1 SGHDN and CDR2 FVKESK. After removal of 6 bases from V and 0 bases from J, the junction contained 8 bases not matched to a gene. The CDR3 spells CASRRTGQNSYEQYF. CDR3 nucleotides: TGTGCCAGCAGACGGACAGGACAAAACTCCTACGAGCAGTACTTC. Full variable domain (rest looked up from reference TRBV14 and TRBJ2-7): EAGVTQFPSHSVIEKGQTVTLRCDPISGHDNLYWYRRVMGKEIKFLLHFVKESKQDESGMPNNRFLAERTGGTYSTLKVQPAELEDSGVYFCASRRTGQNSYEQYFGPGTRLTVT.

The V call is TRBV10-3, the J call TRBJ2-7; TRBD2 matches 16 bases. Trimming at V came to 5 bases and at J to 0 bases, leaving 4 bases not matched to a gene. Germline lookup yields CDR1 ENHRY and CDR2 SYGVKD. The length of the CDR3 is 17 residues. CDR3 amino acids: CAISPGLAGGISYEQYF. Written as DNA, the CDR3 is TGTGCCATCAGTCCGGGACTAGCGGGGGGGATCTCCTACGAGCAGTACTTC.

The chain uses TRBV7-9 and TRBJ1-4; no definite D call. The CDR3 has 15 residues. With 5 bases removed from V and 7 bases from J, the gap between germline ends came to 17 bases. Per germline, CDR1 SEHNR and CDR2 FQNEAQ (reference sequence). The CDR3 here is CASSRSGSLSEKLFF. The CDR3 nucleotides read TGTGCCAGCAGCCGAAGCGGGAGCCTGTCTGAAAAACTGTTTTTT.

This clone is a singleton in its sample. This chain uses TRBV27 with TRBJ2-1; 9 bases are a match to TRBD2. V was pared by 5 bases and J by 0 bases, with 17 bases of the junction left unmatched. This CDR3 region has 20 residues. Per the germline V gene, CDR1 is MNHEY and CDR2 is SMNVEV (reference sequence). The CDR3 nucleotides are TGTGCCAGCAGTACACCCCCCGGGACTAGCTCCCTGAGCTCCTACAATGAGCAGTTCTTC. Amino acids: CASSTPPGTSSLSSYNEQFF.